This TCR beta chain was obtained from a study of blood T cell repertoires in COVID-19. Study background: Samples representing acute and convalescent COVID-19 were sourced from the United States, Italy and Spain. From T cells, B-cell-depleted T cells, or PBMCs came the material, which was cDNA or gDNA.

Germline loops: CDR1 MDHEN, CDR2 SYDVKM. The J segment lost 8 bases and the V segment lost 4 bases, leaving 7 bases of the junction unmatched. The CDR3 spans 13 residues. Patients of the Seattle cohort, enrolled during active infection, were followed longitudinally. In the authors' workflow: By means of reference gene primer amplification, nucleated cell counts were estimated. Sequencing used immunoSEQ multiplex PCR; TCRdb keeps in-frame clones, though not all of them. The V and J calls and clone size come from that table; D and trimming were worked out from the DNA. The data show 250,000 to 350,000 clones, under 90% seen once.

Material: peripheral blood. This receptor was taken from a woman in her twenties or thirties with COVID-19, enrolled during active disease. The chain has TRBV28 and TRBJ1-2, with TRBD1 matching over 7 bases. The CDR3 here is CASSSRQGSGYTF. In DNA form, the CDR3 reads TGTGCCAGCAGTTCCAGACAGGGATCCGGCTACACCTTC.